Each of the 10 T cell receptor beta chains below was sequenced from the same sample in a study of post-analysis software for immune sequencing data. Whole-study findings and limits: Controls showed lower frequencies than patients for roughly 5 TRBV segments, and TRBV5-6, TRBV5-1 and TRBV20-1 were among these.

These TCRs are of unknown antigen specificity. TCR beta cDNA libraries had unique molecular identifiers. MiXCR, run by TCRdb on the PCR reads, gives a single entry per CDR3 protein. The repertoire holds roughly 800,000 distinct CDR3 sequences, with about 53% as singletons. The specimen was blood. These TCRs come from a girl aged 10 to 17 with multiple sclerosis.

The V call is TRBV4-1, the J call TRBJ2-1; a weak D match, TRBD1 (6 bases). V was clipped by 0 bases and J by 8 bases, with 11 bases between them. The CDR3 extends over 14 amino acids. CDR1 and CDR2 from the germline V gene are MGHRA and YSYEKL. CDR3 residues: CASSQDGQSHEQFF. CDR3 DNA: TGCGCCAGCAGCCAAGATGGACAGTCTCATGAGCAGTTCTTC.

J is TRBJ2-5 and V is TRBV12-3 or TRBV12-4; 7 nucleotides align to TRBD1. The J call may be incorrect, as the DNA end agrees better with TRBJ2-7. The CDR3 extends over 14 amino acids. The CDR3 here is CASSLSYTGDEQYF. CDR3 DNA: TGTGCCAGCAGTTTATCCTATACAGGGGACGAGCAGTACTTC.

This chain uses TRBV5-5 with TRBJ1-1; D unresolved. This CDR3 comprises 14 residues. CDR1 and CDR2 (germline): SGHKS, YYEKEE (reference sequence). V gave up 4 bases and J gave up 7 bases, with 17 bases separating them. The CDR3 DNA reads as TGTGCCAGCAGCCCAAGGATGAGAAGTGGTGAAGCTTTCTTT. Its protein is CASSPRMRSGEAFF. Full variable domain (remainder filled in from reference TRBV5-5 and TRBJ1-1): DAGVTQSPTHLIKTRGQQVTLRCSPISGHKSVSWYQQVLGQGPQFIFQYYEKEERGRGNFPDRFSARQFPNYSSELNVNALLLGDSALYLCASSPRMRSGEAFFGQGTRLTVV.

V gene TRBV20-1 combines with J gene TRBJ2-3; 8 bases agree with TRBD2. The germline V gene encodes CDR1 DFQATT and CDR2 SNEGSKA (reference sequence). This CDR3 region has 14 residues. The DNA for the CDR3 is TGCAGCGGGGGCCCAGCGGGAGTGGCAGATACGCAGTATTTT. Amino acids: CSGGPAGVADTQYF.

This clonotype was recorded once. The gene calls are TRBV15 and TRBJ1-5; tentative D call: TRBD1 (5 bases). The V and J ends lost 1 base and 2 bases respectively, with 12 bases between them. Germline-derived CDR1 and CDR2 are LNHNV and YYDKDF (reference sequence). The CDR3 extends over 16 amino acids. CDR3 region: CATSRAREVGNQPQHF. CDR3 nucleotide sequence: TGTGCCACCAGCAGAGCCAGGGAGGTCGGCAATCAGCCCCAGCATTTT.

This clonotype was seen more than once but under ten times. The V call is TRBV20-1, the J call TRBJ2-3, with no clear D. V lost 4 bases and J 0 bases, leaving 8 bases between the germline ends. This CDR3 contains 13 residues. The germline CDR1 and CDR2 sequences are DFQATT and SNEGSKA (reference sequence). The CDR3 reads CSAIGISTDTQYF. Here the CDR3 DNA reads TGCAGTGCTATTGGGATAAGCACAGATACGCAGTATTTT.

The chain is built from TRBV20-1 and TRBJ2-7; maybe TRBD1 (6 bases). Trimming removed 6 bases at V and 5 bases at J, with 11 bases between. Germline CDR1 and CDR2: DFQATT and SNEGSKA (reference sequence). CDR3 length: 11 residues. CDR3 DNA: TGCAGTGCCGCTAGGGGGAACGAGCAGTACTTC. Translated: CSAARGNEQYF.

As DNA, the CDR3 is TGTGCCAGCAGCTTAGGATCAGTACAGAAAGAGACCCAGTACTTC. This translates into CASSLGSVQKETQYF. The rearrangement links TRBV7-9 to TRBJ2-5; D remains unclear. The CDR3 has 15 residues. The germline gives CDR1 SEHNR, CDR2 FQNEAQ (reference sequence). V was trimmed by 1 base and J by 3 bases, leaving 12 bases between them.

This clonotype was seen only a few times. V gene TRBV6-5 combines with J gene TRBJ1-1; D is unclear. Trimming shortened V by 9 bases and J by 0 bases, and 11 bases separated the two germline ends. CDR3 size: 13 residues. Germline V gives CDR1 MNHEY, CDR2 SVGAGI. CDR3 in amino acids: CASRAGLNTEAFF. The CDR3, as DNA: TGTGCCAGTAGGGCGGGTCTGAACACTGAAGCTTTCTTT.

This sequence joins TRBV7-2 and TRBJ1-5, with a weak D call TRBD1 (5 bases). The CDR3 covers 13 residues. Per the germline V gene, CDR1 is SGHTA and CDR2 is FQGNSA. The V end lost 7 bases, the J end lost 4 bases, and 11 bases lay between the germline ends. The CDR3, as DNA: TGTGCCAGCACTGGGACCCCGAATCAGCCCCAGCATTTT. This encodes CASTGTPNQPQHF. The whole variable domain, remainder taken from reference TRBV7-2 and TRBJ1-5, is GAGVSQSPSNKVTEKGKDVELRCDPISGHTALYWYRQSLGQGLEFLIYFQGNSAPDKSGLPSDRFSAERTGGSVSTLTIQRTQQEDSAVYLCASTGTPNQPQHFGDGTRLSIL.